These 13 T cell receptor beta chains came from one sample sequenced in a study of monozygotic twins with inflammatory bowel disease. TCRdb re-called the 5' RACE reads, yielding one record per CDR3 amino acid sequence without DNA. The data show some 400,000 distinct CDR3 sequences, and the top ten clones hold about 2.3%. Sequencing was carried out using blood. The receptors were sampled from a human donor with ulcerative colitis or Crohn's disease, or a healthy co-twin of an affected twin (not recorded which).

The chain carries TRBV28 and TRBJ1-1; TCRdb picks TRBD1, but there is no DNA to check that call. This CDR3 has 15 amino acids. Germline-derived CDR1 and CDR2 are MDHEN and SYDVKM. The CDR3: CASTSGGPLNTEAFF.

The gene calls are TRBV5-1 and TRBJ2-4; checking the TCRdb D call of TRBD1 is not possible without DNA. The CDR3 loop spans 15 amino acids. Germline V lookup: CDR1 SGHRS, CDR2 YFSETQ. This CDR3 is CASSPGGLGKNIQYF.

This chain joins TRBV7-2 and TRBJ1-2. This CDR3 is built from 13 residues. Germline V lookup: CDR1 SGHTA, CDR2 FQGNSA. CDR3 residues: CASSLNGHDGYTF.

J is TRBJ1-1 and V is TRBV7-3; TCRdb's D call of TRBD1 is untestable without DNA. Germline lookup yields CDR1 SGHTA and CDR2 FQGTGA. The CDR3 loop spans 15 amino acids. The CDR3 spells CASSLTGGTNTEAFF.

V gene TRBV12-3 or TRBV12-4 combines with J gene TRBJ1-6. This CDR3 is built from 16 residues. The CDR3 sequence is CASSLAEPHVGSPLHF.

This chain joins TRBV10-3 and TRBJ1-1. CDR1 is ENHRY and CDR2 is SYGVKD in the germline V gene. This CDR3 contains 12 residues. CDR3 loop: CAISGQGTEAFF.

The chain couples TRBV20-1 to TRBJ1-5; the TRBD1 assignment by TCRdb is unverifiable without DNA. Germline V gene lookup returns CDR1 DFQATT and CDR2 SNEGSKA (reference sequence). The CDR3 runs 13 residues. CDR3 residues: CSAVVGEGQPQHF.

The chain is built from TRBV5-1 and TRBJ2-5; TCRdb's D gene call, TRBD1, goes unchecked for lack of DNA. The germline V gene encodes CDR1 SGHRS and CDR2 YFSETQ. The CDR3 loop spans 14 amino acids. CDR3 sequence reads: CASSLTDSQETQYF.

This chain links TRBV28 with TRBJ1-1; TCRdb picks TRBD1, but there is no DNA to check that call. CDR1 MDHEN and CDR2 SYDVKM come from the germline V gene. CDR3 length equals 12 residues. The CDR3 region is CASSGSRTEAFF.

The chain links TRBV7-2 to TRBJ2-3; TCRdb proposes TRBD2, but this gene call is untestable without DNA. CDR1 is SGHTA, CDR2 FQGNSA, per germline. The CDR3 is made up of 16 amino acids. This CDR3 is CASSRTSGVPPDTQYF.

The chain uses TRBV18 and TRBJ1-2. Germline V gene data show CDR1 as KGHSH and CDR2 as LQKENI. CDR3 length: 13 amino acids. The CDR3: CASSPPSGWGYTF.

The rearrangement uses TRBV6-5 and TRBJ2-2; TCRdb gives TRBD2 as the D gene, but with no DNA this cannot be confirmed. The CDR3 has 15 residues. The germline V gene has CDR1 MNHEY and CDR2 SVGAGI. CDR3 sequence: CASSYGSGYTGELFF.

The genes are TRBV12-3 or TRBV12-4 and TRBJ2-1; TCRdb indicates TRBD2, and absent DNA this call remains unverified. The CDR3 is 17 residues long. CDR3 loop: CASSLNSPGSSYNEQFF.